The clone carrying this T cell receptor beta chain was detected only a few times. The data were obtained in a study of glioma-infiltrating T cells after dendritic cell vaccination. Study-wide background: Treatment, given 2003 to 2012, was autologous tumor lysate-pulsed dendritic cell vaccination.

No glioblastoma patient carried an isocitrate dehydrogenase mutation. Germline-derived CDR1 and CDR2 are MNHEY and SMNVEV (reference sequence). This CDR3 region has 14 residues. V was trimmed by 4 bases and J by 4 bases, leaving 12 bases between them. Some clones are missing from TCRdb's copy, which holds only in-frame ones; the method was immunoSEQ multiplex PCR. The table includes approximately 100,000 clones, about 80% detected once. Sequencing was performed on blood, taken before dendritic cell vaccination. The TCR was taken from a human donor with glioblastoma. V is TRBV27 and J is TRBJ2-3; tentative D call: TRBD2 (5 bases). The CDR3 here is CASSYGVRADTQYF. The CDR3 nucleotides read TGTGCCAGCAGTTATGGGGTGAGGGCAGATACGCAGTATTTT.